Presented here are 3 T cell receptor beta chains from one specimen sequenced in a study of blood T cell repertoires in COVID-19 (dated by TCRdb to about 2020). Library generation was performed with the immunoSEQ multiplex PCR assay. TCRdb limited this immuneACCESS table to in-frame rearrangements with V and J called. A share of clones is missing; checked studies link under half to unresolved V genes, and the rest is unexplained. The sample data list about 220,000 clones, and 84% of these were observed just once. Of the sample, 2% to 2.5% is held by the ten largest clones. The sequenced material came from peripheral blood. These receptor sequences come from a man between 35 and 55 years old who had recovered from COVID-19.

The gene calls are TRBV7-9 and TRBJ1-1, with a weak D call TRBD1 (6 bases). The CDR3 runs 14 residues. V shed 3 bases and J shed 6 bases, with 14 bases lying between them. Germline V gene data show CDR1 as SEHNR and CDR2 as FQNEAQ (reference sequence). Here the CDR3 reads CASSLNREWAEAFF. Here the CDR3 DNA reads TGTGCCAGCAGCTTGAACAGGGAGTGGGCTGAAGCTTTCTTT.

This clone was detected only once. The chain's CDR3 is CAWTRGIEQYF. CDR3 DNA: TGTGCCTGGACTAGGGGGATCGAGCAGTACTTC. The rearrangement links TRBV30 to TRBJ2-7, with D possibly matching TRBD1 (6 bases). This CDR3 region has 11 residues. CDR1 and CDR2 (germline): GTSNPN, SVGIG (reference sequence). V was clipped by 4 bases and J by 6 bases, with 10 bases between them.

The rearrangement links TRBV6-5 to TRBJ1-3; no clear D gene. Germline V gives CDR1 MNHEY, CDR2 SVGAGI. The CDR3 has 15 amino acids. V was shortened by 5 bases and J by 4 bases, with 15 bases between the two germline ends. The chain's CDR3 is CASSRTSTPGNTIYF. CDR3 sequence (DNA): TGTGCCAGCAGTCGGACTTCCACCCCCGGAAACACCATATATTTT.